The next 2 T cell receptor beta chains were all read from a single sample in a study of Tregs in tolerant kidney transplant recipients. Libraries were prepared by immunoSEQ multiplex PCR; TCRdb keeps only in-frame clonotypes and omits some of them. In the table there are roughly 120,000 clones, roughly 92% of which are singletons. Sequencing was performed on CD4+ T cells from blood. These receptor sequences come from a human donor in good health.

The chain combines TRBV2 with TRBJ1-2, with 7 bases that match TRBD1. This CDR3 region has 14 residues. In germline, CDR1 is SNHLY, CDR2 FYNNEI. V was clipped by 4 bases and J by 10 bases; unmatched bases: 12. This CDR3 is CASSGGQSYSSYTF. The CDR3 nucleotides read TGTGCCAGCAGTGGGGGACAGTCCTATTCTTCCTACACCTTC.

The rearrangement joins TRBV6-6 to TRBJ2-6, with D perhaps given as TRBD1 or TRBD2 (6 bases each). The CDR3 contains 16 residues. Germline CDR1 and CDR2: MNHNY and SVGAGI (reference sequence). The V gene lost 10 bases and the J gene lost 0 bases, with 16 bases spanning the gap. CDR3 sequence (DNA): TGTGCCACCCCGGGGGCTGGGATCTCTGGGGCCAACGTCCTGACTTTC. The encoded protein is CATPGAGISGANVLTF.